The rows below give T cell receptor beta chains drawn from one sample of a study of human T cells and chemical hapten exposure. TCRdb passed the RACE reads through MiXCR, listing each CDR3 protein once. The sample shows about 49,000 distinct CDR3 sequences, less than 10% of them seen only once. This specimen consisted of whole blood, obtained in connection with sensitization to the hapten diphenylcyclopropenone (DPC). The receptors were sampled from a woman in her fifties or sixties with alopecia areata. Some clones in this sample may be carry-over from other donors' samples. The CDR3 runs from the conserved cysteine through the conserved F or W. The order of the fields is J gene, D gene, V gene, clone size, CDR3 DNA, CDR3 protein. A D gene is named only where the DNA matches it firmly. For some rows the clone size is stated as once, few or many, or as a class when expanded; others skip it.

TRBJ1-2	TRBD1	TRBV4-3	few	TGCGCCAGCAGCCCCGGGACAGGGGGCGGCTATGGCTACACCTTC	CASSPGTGGGYGYTF
TRBJ1-1	TRBD1	TRBV29-1	many	TGCAGCGGGTACAGGGGAAGCACTGAAGCTTTCTTT	CSGYRGSTEAFF
TRBJ2-7	NA	TRBV12-3/TRBV12-4	many	TGTGCCAGCAGCCCCATCGCCTACGAGCAGTACTTC	CASSPIAYEQYF
TRBJ1-6	NA	TRBV5-5	NA	TGTGCCAGCAGCCAATGGGCAGGGGTCGGCTCTAATTCACCCCTCCACTTT	CASSQWAGVGSNSPLHF
TRBJ2-1	NA	TRBV20-1	NA	TGCAGTGCTAGGGTATTTAACCTCTGGCGGGACAATGAGCAGTTCTTC	CSARVFNLWRDNEQFF
TRBJ2-7	NA	TRBV10-3	few	TGTGCCATCAGTGAGTCTTCATACGAGCAGTACTTC	CAISESSYEQYF
TRBJ2-5	TRBD1	TRBV6-5	many	TGTGCCAGCAGCCCAGGGGGCCAAGAGACCCAGTACTTC	CASSPGGQETQYF
TRBJ2-5	NA	TRBV30	many	TGTGCCTGGAGTGTATCGCGGTTGGGGACCCAGTACTTC	CAWSVSRLGTQYF
TRBJ1-4	NA	TRBV5-1	many	TGCGCCAGCAGCATGGAACCCGGGGGGCGTGAAAAACTGTTTTTT	CASSMEPGGREKLFF
TRBJ1-5	NA	TRBV20-1	many	TGCAGTGCTCCAAAGGCTTATAGCAATCAGCCCCAGCATTTT	CSAPKAYSNQPQHF
TRBJ2-7	NA	TRBV12-3/TRBV12-4	many	TGTGCCAGCAAGGGTTACTACGAGCAGTACTTC	CASKGYYEQYF
TRBJ2-3	TRBD1	TRBV6-5	many	TGTGCCAGCAGTCCTCGGACAGGGTGGTCCGATACGCAGTATTTT	CASSPRTGWSDTQYF
TRBJ2-7	NA	TRBV7-9	many	TGTGCCAGCAGCTTAGGGGGGCGCATCGACGAGCAGTACTTC	CASSLGGRIDEQYF
TRBJ2-7	NA	TRBV20-1	few	TGCAGTGCTAGCGGGGCCGATCACGAGCAGTACTTC	CSASGADHEQYF
TRBJ2-3	TRBD1	TRBV27	many	TGTGCCAGCACCCTGACAGGGCTCGCAGATACGCAGTATTTT	CASTLTGLADTQYF
TRBJ2-1	NA	TRBV5-1	NA	TGCGCCAGCAGCTTGAACGAGGGAGCCGCCTACAATGAGCAGTTCTTC	CASSLNEGAAYNEQFF
TRBJ2-1	TRBD2	TRBV28	few	TGTGCCAGCCTGCCCTCTAGCGGAGGGACCTACAATGAGCAGTTCTTC	CASLPSSGGTYNEQFF
TRBJ2-1	NA	TRBV7-2	NA	TGTGCCAGCAGCTTAGCGACGGGAGATTCCTACAATGAGCAGTTCTTC	CASSLATGDSYNEQFF
TRBJ2-7	NA	TRBV20-1	NA	TGCAGTGCCGCGCGGAGGCACCGTTCCCTCGAGCAGTACTTC	CSAARRHRSLEQYF
TRBJ1-5	TRBD1	TRBV12-3/TRBV12-4	many	TGTGCCAGCAGCTGGACAGGGAGCAATCAGCCCCAGCATTTT	CASSWTGSNQPQHF
TRBJ1-1	NA	TRBV4-2	NA	TGTGCCAGCAGCCAAGCAGGGGAGAACACTGAAGCTTTCTTT	CASSQAGENTEAFF
TRBJ2-3	TRBD1	TRBV29-1	few	TGCAGCGTTGAAAGGGACAGGGCCACAGATACGCAGTATTTT	CSVERDRATDTQYF
TRBJ2-7	TRBD1	TRBV7-9	many	TGTGCCAGCAGCTTACTCGGTAACAGGGGGTCCTACGAGCAGTACTTC	CASSLLGNRGSYEQYF
TRBJ2-3	TRBD2	TRBV11-3	few	TGTGCCAGCAGCATTGGACTAGCGGGGCTCACAGATACGCAGTATTTT	CASSIGLAGLTDTQYF
TRBJ2-1	TRBD2	TRBV6-2/TRBV6-3	many	TGTGCCAGCAGCCGACTAGCGGGAGCATACAATGAGCAGTTCTTC	CASSRLAGAYNEQFF
TRBJ2-7	TRBD1	TRBV29-1	NA	TGCAGCGTGGATACACAGGGGGACGAGCAGTACTTC	CSVDTQGDEQYF
TRBJ2-3	NA	TRBV20-1	many	TGCAGTGCTAGAGTCCCCGGCGCAGCGCAGTATTTT	CSARVPGAAQYF
TRBJ2-2	NA	TRBV20-1	few	TGCAGTGCTAGAGAACCAGGGACAACCGGGGAGCTGTTTTTT	CSAREPGTTGELFF
TRBJ1-2	NA	TRBV7-8	many	TGTGCCAGCAGCCCTACCCCGAGGGACTATGGCTACACCTTC	CASSPTPRDYGYTF
TRBJ2-1	NA	TRBV5-4	few	TGTGCCAGCAGCTTGCGGCCCGCCGATGAGCAGTTCTTC	CASSLRPADEQFF
TRBJ2-3	TRBD2	TRBV5-1	NA	TGCGCCAGCCGAGCGGGAGTAGAAAGGGCAGATACGCAGTATTTT	CASRAGVERADTQYF
TRBJ1-5	TRBD1	TRBV19	NA	TGTGCCAGTAGTTCACATGTCAGGGGGCGGATCAATCAGCCCCAGCATTTT	CASSSHVRGRINQPQHF
TRBJ2-3	NA	TRBV12-3/TRBV12-4	NA	TGTGCCAGCCGTTGGGACACCCACACAGATACGCAGTATTTT	CASRWDTHTDTQYF